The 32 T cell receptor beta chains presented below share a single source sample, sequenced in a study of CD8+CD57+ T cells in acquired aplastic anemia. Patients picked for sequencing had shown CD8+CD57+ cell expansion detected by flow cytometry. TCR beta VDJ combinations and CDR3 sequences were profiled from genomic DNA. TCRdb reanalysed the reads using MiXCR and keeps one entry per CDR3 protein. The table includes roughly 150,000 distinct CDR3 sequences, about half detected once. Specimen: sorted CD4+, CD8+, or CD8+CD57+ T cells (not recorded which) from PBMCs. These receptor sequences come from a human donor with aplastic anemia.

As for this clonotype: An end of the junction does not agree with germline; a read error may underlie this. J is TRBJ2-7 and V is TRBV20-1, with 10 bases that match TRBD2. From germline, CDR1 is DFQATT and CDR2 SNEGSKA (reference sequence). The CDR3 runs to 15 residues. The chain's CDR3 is CSAGEREGGYERQYF. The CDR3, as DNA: TGCAGTGCTGGAGAGCGGGAGGGAGGCTACGAGAGGCAGTACTTC.

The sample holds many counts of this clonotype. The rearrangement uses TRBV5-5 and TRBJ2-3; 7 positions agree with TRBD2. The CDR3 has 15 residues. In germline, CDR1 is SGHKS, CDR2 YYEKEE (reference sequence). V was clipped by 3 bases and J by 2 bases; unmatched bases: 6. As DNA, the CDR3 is TGTGCCAGCAGCTCCAAAGCGGGGTCCACAGATACGCAGTATTTT. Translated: CASSSKAGSTDTQYF.

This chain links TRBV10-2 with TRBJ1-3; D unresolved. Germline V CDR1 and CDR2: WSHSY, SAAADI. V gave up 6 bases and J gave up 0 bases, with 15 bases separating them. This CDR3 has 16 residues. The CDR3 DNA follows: TGCGCCAGCAGGAGGGAGACTACGCGCTCTGGAAACACCATATATTTT. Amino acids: CASRRETTRSGNTIYF.

The CDR3 region has the DNA TGTGCCAGCAGTAACCTAGCGGGAGCGTACGAGCAGTACGTC. Encoded protein: CASSNLAGAYEQYV. The rearrangement uses TRBV2 and TRBJ2-7, with 10 bases fitting TRBD2. The germline V gene encodes CDR1 SNHLY and CDR2 FYNNEI. J lost 4 bases, V lost 5 bases, and 5 bases had no gene match. This CDR3 has 14 amino acids.

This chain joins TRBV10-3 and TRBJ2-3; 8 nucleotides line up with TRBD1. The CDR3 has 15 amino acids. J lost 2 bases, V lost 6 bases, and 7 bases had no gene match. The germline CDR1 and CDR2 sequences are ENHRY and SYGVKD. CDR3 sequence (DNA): TGTGCCATCAGGCCGGGACAGGAGTTCACAGATACGCAGTATTTT. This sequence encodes CAIRPGQEFTDTQYF.

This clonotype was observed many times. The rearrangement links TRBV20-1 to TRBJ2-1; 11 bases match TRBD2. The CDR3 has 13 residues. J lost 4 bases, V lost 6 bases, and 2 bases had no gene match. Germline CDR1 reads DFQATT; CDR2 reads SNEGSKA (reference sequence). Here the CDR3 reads CSARLAGYNEQFF. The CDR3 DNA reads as TGCAGTGCGCGACTAGCGGGGTACAATGAGCAGTTCTTC.

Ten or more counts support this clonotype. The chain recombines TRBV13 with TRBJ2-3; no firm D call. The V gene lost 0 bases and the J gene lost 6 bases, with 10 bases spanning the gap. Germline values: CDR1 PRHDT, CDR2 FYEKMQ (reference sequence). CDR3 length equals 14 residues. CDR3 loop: CASSLGDLRDTQYF. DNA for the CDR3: TGTGCCAGCAGCTTAGGGGATTTACGGGATACGCAGTATTTT.

In nucleotides, the CDR3 is TGCAGCGTGATGACGGACAGCACCGGGGAGCTGTTTTTT. The encoded protein is CSVMTDSTGELFF. The chain carries TRBV29-1 and TRBJ2-2, with D maybe TRBD1 (6 bases). The CDR3 has 13 residues. The V gene lost 6 bases and the J gene lost 4 bases, with 12 bases spanning the gap. Germline V gene sequence: CDR1 SQVTM, CDR2 ANQGSEA.

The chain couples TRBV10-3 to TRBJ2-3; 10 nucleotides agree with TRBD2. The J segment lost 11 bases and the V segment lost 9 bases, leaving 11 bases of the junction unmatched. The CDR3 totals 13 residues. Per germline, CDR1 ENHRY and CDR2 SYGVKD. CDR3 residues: CAIRTSGNNEQYF. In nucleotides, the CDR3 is TGTGCCATACGGACTAGCGGAAACAATGAGCAGTATTTT.

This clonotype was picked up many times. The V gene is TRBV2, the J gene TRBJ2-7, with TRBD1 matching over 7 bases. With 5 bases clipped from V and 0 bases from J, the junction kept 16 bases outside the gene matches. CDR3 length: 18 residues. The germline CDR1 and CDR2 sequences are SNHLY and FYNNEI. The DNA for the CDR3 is TGTGCCAGCAGTTATCTTTTGCCGGGACAGACGAGCTCCTACGAGCAGTACGTC. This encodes CASSYLLPGQTSSYEQYV.

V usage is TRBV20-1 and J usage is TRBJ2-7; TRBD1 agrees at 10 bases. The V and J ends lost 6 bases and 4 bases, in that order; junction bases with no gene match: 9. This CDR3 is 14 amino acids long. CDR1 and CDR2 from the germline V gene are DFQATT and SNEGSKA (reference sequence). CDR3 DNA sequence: TGCAGTGCACCCGACAGGGGGCTTGGGTACGAGCAGTACTTC. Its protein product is CSAPDRGLGYEQYF.

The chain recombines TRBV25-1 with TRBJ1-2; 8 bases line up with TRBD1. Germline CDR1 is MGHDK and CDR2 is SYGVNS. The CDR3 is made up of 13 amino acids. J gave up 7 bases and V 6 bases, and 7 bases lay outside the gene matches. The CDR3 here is CASSRQGFLGYTF. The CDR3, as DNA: TGTGCCAGCAGCAGACAGGGGTTCCTTGGCTACACCTTC.

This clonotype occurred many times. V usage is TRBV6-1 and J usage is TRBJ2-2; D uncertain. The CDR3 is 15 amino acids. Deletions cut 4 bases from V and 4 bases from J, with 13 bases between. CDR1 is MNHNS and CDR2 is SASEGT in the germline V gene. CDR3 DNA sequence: TGTGCCAGCAGTGCCCAAAAAGGGATCACCGGGGAGCTGTTTTTT. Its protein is CASSAQKGITGELFF.

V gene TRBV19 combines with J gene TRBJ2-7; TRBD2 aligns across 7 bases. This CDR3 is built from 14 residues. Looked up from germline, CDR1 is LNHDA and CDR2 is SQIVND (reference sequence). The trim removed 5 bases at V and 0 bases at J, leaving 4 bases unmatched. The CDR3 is CASSVRDYSYEQYF. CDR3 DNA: TGTGCCAGTAGTGTCCGGGACTACTCCTACGAGCAGTACTTC.

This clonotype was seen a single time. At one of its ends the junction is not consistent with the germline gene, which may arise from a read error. CDR3 coding DNA: TGTGCCTGCAGTGAAGGGCGGCTAGCGGGAGTTAGAGATGAGCAGTTCTTC. It yields the protein CACSEGRLAGVRDEQFF. This chain joins TRBV25-1 and TRBJ2-1, with 10 bases that match TRBD2. This CDR3 region has 17 residues. Germline CDR1 reads MGHDK; CDR2 reads SYGVNS.

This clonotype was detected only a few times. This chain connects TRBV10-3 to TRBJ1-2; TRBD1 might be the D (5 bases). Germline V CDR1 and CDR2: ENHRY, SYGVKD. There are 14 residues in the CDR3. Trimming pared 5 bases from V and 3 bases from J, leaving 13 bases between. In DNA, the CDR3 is TGTGCCATCAGTATTGCCAGGGTGGACTATGGCTACACCTTC. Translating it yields CAISIARVDYGYTF.

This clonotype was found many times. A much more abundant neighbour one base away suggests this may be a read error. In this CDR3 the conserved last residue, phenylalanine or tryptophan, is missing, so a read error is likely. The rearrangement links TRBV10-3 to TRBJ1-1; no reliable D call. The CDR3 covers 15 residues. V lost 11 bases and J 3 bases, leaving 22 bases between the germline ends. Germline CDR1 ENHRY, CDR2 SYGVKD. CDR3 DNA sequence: TGTGCCTCCTTGGAGGACTCTACTGGGTACACTGAAGCTTTCTCT. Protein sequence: CASLEDSTGYTEAFS.

CDR3 in amino acids: CASSLGTGIEQYF. The CDR3 DNA reads TGTGCCAGCAGCTTAGGGACAGGGATCGAGCAGTACTTC. The genes are TRBV7-9 and TRBJ2-5, with 8 nucleotides matching TRBD1. The end of the DNA aligns better with TRBJ2-7, so the J call may be wrong. CDR1 and CDR2 from the germline V gene are SEHNR and FQNEAQ (reference sequence). The CDR3 is 13 amino acids.

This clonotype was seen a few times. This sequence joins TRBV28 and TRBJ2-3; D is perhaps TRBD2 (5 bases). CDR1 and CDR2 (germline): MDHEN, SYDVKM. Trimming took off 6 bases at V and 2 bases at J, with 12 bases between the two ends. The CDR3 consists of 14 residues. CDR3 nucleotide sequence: TGTGCCAGCAGCGGACTGACCAACACAGATACGCAGTATTTT. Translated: CASSGLTNTDTQYF.

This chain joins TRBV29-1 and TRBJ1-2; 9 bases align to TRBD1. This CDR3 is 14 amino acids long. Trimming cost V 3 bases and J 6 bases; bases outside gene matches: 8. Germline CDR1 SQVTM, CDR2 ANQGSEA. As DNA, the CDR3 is TGCAGCGTTGACAGGGGACAGGGAGGGGATGGCTACACCTTC. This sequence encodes CSVDRGQGGDGYTF. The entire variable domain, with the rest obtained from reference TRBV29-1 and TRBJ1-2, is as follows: SAVISQKPSRDICQRGTSLTIQCQVDSQVTMMFWYRQQPGQSLTLIATANQGSEATYESGFVIDKFPISRPNLTFSTLTVSNMSPEDSSIYLCSVDRGQGGDGYTFGSGTRLTVV.

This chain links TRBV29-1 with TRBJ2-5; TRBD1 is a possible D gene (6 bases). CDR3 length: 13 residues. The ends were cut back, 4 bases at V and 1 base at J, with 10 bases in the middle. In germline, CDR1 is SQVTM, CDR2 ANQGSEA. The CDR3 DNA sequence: TGCAGCGTTGCAACAGGGAGCCAAGAGACCCAGTACTTC. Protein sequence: CSVATGSQETQYF.

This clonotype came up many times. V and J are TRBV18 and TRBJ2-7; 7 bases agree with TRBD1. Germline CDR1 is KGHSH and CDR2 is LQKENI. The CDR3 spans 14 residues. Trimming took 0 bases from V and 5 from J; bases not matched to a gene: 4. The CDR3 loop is CASSPPGQRHEQYF. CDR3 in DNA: TGTGCCAGCTCACCACCGGGACAGCGCCACGAGCAGTACTTC. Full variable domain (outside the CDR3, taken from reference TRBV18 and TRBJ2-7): NAGVMQNPRHLVRRRGQEARLRCSPMKGHSHVYWYRQLPEEGLKFMVYLQKENIIDESGMPKERFSAEFPKEGPSILRIQQVVRGDSAAYFCASSPPGQRHEQYFGPGTRLTVT.

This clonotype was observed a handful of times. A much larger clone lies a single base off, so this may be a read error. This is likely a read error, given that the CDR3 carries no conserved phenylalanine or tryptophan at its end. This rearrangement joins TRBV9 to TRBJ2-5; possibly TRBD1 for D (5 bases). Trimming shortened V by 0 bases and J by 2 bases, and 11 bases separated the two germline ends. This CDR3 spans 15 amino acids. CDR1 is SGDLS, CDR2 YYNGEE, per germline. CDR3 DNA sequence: TGTGCCAGCAGCGTAGGGCCAGGGCCTCAAGAGACCCAGTACTCC. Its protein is CASSVGPGPQETQYS.

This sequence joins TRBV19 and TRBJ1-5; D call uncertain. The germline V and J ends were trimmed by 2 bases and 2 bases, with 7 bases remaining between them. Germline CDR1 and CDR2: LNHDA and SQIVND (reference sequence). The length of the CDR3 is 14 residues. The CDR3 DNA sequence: TGTGCCAGTAGTATAACTCAGGGCAATCAGCCCCAGCATTTT. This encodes CASSITQGNQPQHF. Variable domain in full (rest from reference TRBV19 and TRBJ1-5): DGGITQSPKYLFRKEGQNVTLSCEQNLNHDAMYWYRQDPGQGLRLIYYSQIVNDFQKGDIAEGYSVSREKKESFPLTVTSAQKNPTAFYLCASSITQGNQPQHFGDGTRLSIL.

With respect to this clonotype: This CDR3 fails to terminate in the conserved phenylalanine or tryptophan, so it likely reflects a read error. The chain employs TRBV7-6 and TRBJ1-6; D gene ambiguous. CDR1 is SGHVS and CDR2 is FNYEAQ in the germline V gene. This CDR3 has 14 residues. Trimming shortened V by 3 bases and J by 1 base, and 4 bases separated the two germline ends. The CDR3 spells CASSLSSYNSPLHS. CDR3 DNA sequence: TGTGCCAGCAGCTTGAGTTCCTATAATTCACCCCTCCACTCT.

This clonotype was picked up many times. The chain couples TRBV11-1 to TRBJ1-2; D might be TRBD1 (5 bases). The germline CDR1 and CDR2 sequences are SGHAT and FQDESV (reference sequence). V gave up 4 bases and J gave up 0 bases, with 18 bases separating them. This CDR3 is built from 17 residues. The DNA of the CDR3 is TGTGCCAGCAGCTCACCGCAGGGACGGACACCTAACTATGGCTACACCTTC. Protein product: CASSSPQGRTPNYGYTF.

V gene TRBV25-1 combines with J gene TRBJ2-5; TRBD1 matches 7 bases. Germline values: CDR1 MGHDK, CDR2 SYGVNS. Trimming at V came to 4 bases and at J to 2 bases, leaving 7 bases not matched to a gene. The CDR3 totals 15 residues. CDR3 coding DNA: TGTGCCAGCAGTGCGACAGGGATTGTACAAGAGACCCAGTACTTC. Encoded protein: CASSATGIVQETQYF.

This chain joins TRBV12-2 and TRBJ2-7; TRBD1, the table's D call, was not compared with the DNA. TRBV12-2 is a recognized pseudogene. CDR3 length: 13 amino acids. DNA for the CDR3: TGTGCAAGTCGCCTCCTCGGGAAGGACGAGCAGTACGTC. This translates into CASRLLGKDEQYV.

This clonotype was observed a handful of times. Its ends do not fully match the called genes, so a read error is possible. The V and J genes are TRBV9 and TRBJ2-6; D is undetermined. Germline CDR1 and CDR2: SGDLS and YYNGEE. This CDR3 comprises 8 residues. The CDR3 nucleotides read TGTGCCAGCAGCGTAGCTGGTTTC. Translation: CASSVAGF.

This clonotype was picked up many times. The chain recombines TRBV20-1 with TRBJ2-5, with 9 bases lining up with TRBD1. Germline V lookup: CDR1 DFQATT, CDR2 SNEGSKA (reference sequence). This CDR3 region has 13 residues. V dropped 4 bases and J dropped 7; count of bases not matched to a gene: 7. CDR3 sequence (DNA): TGCAGTGCTAAACAGGGGGCTAGGGGGACCCAGTACTTC. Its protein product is CSAKQGARGTQYF.

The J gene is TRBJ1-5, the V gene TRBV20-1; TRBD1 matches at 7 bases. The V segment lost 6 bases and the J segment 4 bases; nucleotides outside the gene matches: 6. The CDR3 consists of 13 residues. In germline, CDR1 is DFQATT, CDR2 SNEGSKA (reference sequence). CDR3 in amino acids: CSARGTVNQPQHF. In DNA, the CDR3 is TGCAGTGCCAGGGGGACAGTTAATCAGCCCCAGCATTTT.

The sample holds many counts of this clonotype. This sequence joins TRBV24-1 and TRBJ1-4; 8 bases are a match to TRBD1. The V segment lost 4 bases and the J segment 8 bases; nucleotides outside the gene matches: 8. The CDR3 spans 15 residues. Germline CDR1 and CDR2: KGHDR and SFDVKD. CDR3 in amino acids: CATSERTGSGEKLFF. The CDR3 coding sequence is TGTGCCACCAGTGAGCGGACAGGGAGTGGCGAAAAACTGTTTTTT.